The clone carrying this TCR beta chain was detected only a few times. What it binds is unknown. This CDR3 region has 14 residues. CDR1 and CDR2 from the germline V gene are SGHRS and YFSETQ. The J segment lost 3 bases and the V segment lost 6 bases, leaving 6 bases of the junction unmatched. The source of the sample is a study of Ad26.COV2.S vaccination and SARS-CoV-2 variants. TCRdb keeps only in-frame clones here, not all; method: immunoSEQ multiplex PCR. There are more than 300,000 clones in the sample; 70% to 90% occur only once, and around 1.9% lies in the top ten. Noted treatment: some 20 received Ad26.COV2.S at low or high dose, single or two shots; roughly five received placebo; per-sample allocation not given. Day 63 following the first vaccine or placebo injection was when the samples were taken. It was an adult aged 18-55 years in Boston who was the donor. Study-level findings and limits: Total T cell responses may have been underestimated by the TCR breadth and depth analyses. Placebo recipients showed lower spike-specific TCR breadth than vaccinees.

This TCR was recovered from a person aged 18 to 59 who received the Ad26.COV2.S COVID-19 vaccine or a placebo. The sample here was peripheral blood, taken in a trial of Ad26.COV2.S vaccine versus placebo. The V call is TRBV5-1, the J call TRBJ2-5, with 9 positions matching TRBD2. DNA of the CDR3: TGCGCCAGCAAGAGCGGGGGGACTAAAGAGACCCAGTACTTC. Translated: CASKSGGTKETQYF.